One and the same sample provided the 24 T cell receptor beta chains below, sequenced in a study of cytomegalovirus exposure and HLA in healthy donors. With 60 Vbeta and 13 Jbeta primers, the PCR was carried out. Method: immunoSEQ multiplex PCR; TCRdb's copy keeps in-frame clones and lacks some. The sample carries around 100,000 clones, over 60% recorded once. Sequences were obtained from PBMCs. The source of these receptors is a man in his 60s in good health and CMV-seropositive.

The chain recombines TRBV2 with TRBJ2-7; 8 nucleotides agree with TRBD1. CDR1 and CDR2 (germline): SNHLY, FYNNEI. Germline trimming cut 5 bases from V and 6 bases from J; bases unmatched to any gene: 6. This CDR3 spans 13 amino acids. The CDR3 loop reads CASSYATGAEQYF. CDR3 in DNA: TGTGCCAGCAGTTACGCGACAGGGGCCGAGCAGTACTTC.

The chain recombines TRBV7-6 with TRBJ1-1; 10 bases match TRBD1. The germline V gene encodes CDR1 SGHVS and CDR2 FNYEAQ. The CDR3 has 15 residues. The ends lost 5 bases at V and 4 bases at J; junction bases unmatched: 7. The CDR3 is CASSGLGQGTTEAFF. The CDR3 DNA reads as TGTGCCAGCAGCGGCCTGGGACAGGGGACCACTGAAGCTTTCTTT.

The chain uses TRBV6-1 and TRBJ1-2, with TRBD1 matching 11 bases. The CDR3 loop spans 15 amino acids. From germline, CDR1 is MNHNS and CDR2 SASEGT. The V gene end was trimmed by 7 bases and the J gene end by 8 bases; junction bases not matched to a gene: 12. CDR3 sequence (DNA): TGTGCCAGCACCCCCGACGGGACAGGGGGACGGGGCTACACCTTC. Its protein product is CASTPDGTGGRGYTF.

The rearrangement joins TRBV6-4 to TRBJ2-3, with D unresolved. This CDR3 has 13 amino acids. Per germline, CDR1 MRHNA and CDR2 SNTAGT. V lost 0 bases to trimming and J lost 3 bases, with 4 bases between them. The CDR3 bases are TGTGCCAGCAGTGACTCGACTACAGATACGCAGTATTTT. Protein sequence: CASSDSTTDTQYF.

The rearrangement links TRBV30 to TRBJ1-2; D gene uncertain. Deletions cut 5 bases from V and 1 base from J, with 17 bases between. The CDR3 length is 15 residues. The germline V gene has CDR1 GTSNPN and CDR2 SVGIG (reference sequence). CDR3 region: CAWRRGRSLNYGYTF. The CDR3 DNA is TGTGCCTGGCGGCGCGGGCGATCTCTTAACTATGGCTACACCTTC.

V gene TRBV7-2 combines with J gene TRBJ1-3, with TRBD1 as a possible D gene (5 bases). This CDR3 region has 15 residues. V was trimmed by 3 bases and J by 0 bases, leaving 9 bases between them. Per the germline V gene, CDR1 is SGHTA and CDR2 is FQGNSA. The CDR3 nucleotides read TGTGCCAGCAGCTTGGACATCCGCTCTGGAAACACCATATATTTT. Amino acid sequence: CASSLDIRSGNTIYF.

The J gene is TRBJ1-1, the V gene TRBV27; maybe TRBD1 (5 bases). Trimming pared 5 bases from V and 4 bases from J, leaving 11 bases between. This CDR3 has 13 amino acids. In germline, CDR1 is MNHEY, CDR2 SMNVEV (reference sequence). CDR3 nucleotides: TGTGCCAGCAGTAGGCAGGGCTTCACTGAAGCTTTCTTT. Translation: CASSRQGFTEAFF.

This CDR3 is CASSPAAVRETQYF. The CDR3 DNA reads TGTGCCAGCAGCCCAGCGGCGGTACGAGAGACCCAGTACTTC. V usage is TRBV7-2 and J usage is TRBJ2-5, with D possibly being TRBD2 (5 bases). This CDR3 spans 14 amino acids. Trimming took 5 bases from V and 4 from J, leaving 14 bases between them. The germline CDR1 and CDR2 sequences are SGHTA and FQGNSA.

The CDR3 DNA follows: TGTGCCAGCAGGGGGGCAGGGGGCGTCTATGGCTACACCTTC. Translation: CASRGAGGVYGYTF. The chain uses TRBV5-4 and TRBJ1-2, with TRBD1 matching 8 bases. This CDR3 is 14 amino acids long. After removal of 5 bases from V and 4 bases from J, the junction contained 7 bases not matched to a gene. Germline loops: CDR1 SGHNT, CDR2 YYREEE (reference sequence).

The CDR3 region is CASSSGSGNTIYF. The DNA for the CDR3 is TGCGCCAGCAGCTCGGGCTCTGGAAACACCATATATTTT. The rearrangement uses TRBV5-1 and TRBJ1-3; D unresolved. CDR3 size: 13 residues. Germline V lookup: CDR1 SGHRS, CDR2 YFSETQ. With 3 bases removed from V and 0 bases from J, the gap between germline ends came to 4 bases.

The genes are TRBV9 and TRBJ2-5, with D possibly being TRBD2 (6 bases). Trimming removed 0 bases from V and 4 bases from J, with 13 bases in between. The CDR3 has 15 residues. Germline CDR1 reads SGDLS; CDR2 reads YYNGEE. The CDR3 DNA is TGTGCCAGCAGCGTAGATGGGGGAGGCGTAGAGACCCAGTACTTC. Protein product: CASSVDGGGVETQYF. The full variable domain, with the rest looked up from reference TRBV9 and TRBJ2-5, is DSGVTQTPKHLITATGQRVTLRCSPRSGDLSVYWYQQSLDQGLQFLIQYYNGEERAKGNILERFSAQQFPDLHSELNLSSLELGDSALYFCASSVDGGGVETQYFGPGTRLLVL.

The CDR3 region is CASSDRGYEQYF. CDR3 in DNA: TGTGCCAGCAGTGACAGGGGGTACGAGCAGTACTTC. The chain employs TRBV6-1 and TRBJ2-7, with 7 nucleotides matching TRBD1. Per the germline V gene, CDR1 is MNHNS and CDR2 is SASEGT. V shed 3 bases and J 4 bases; nucleotides not matched to a gene: 0. The CDR3 runs to 12 residues.

The chain employs TRBV7-8 and TRBJ1-1; 7 bases agree with TRBD1. Trimming took 3 bases from V and 5 from J; bases not matched to a gene: 9. The CDR3 is made up of 15 amino acids. Germline V CDR1 and CDR2: SGHVS, FQNEAQ. The CDR3 nucleotides are TGTGCCAGCAGCTTTGAACAGGGGATTCGGACTGAAGCTTTCTTT. Encoded protein: CASSFEQGIRTEAFF.

This clone was observed once. The chain is built from TRBV7-9 and TRBJ2-5; TRBD1 is a possible D gene (5 bases). CDR1 and CDR2 (germline): SEHNR, FQNEAQ (reference sequence). Trimming took off 0 bases at V and 0 bases at J, with 11 bases between the two ends. The CDR3 consists of 16 residues. The CDR3 sequence is CASSLAGPRDQETQYF. CDR3 nucleotides: TGTGCCAGCAGCTTAGCCGGACCCAGGGACCAAGAGACCCAGTACTTC.

CDR3 coding DNA: TGTGCCAGTAGTATCTGGGGGGACCAGCCCCAGCATTTT. The encoded protein is CASSIWGDQPQHF. The V call is TRBV19, the J call TRBJ1-5; D might be TRBD1 (5 bases). The CDR3 runs 13 residues. Germline CDR1 LNHDA, CDR2 SQIVND (reference sequence). V dropped 3 bases and J dropped 7 bases, with 10 bases sitting between them. Full variable domain (missing parts from reference TRBV19 and TRBJ1-5): DGGITQSPKYLFRKEGQNVTLSCEQNLNHDAMYWYRQDPGQGLRLIYYSQIVNDFQKGDIAEGYSVSREKKESFPLTVTSAQKNPTAFYLCASSIWGDQPQHFGDGTRLSIL.

The V gene is TRBV6-5, the J gene TRBJ2-1, with TRBD1 as a possible D gene (6 bases). Per germline, CDR1 MNHEY and CDR2 SVGAGI. The V and J ends lost 4 bases and 8 bases respectively, with 12 bases between them. The CDR3 runs 13 residues. The CDR3 DNA is TGTGCCAGCAGTTTTACACAGGGCCATGAGCAGTTCTTC. It yields the protein CASSFTQGHEQFF.

The chain uses TRBV27 and TRBJ1-1, with 11 bases matching TRBD1. CDR3 size: 15 residues. CDR1 MNHEY and CDR2 SMNVEV come from the germline V gene (reference sequence). The J segment lost 4 bases and the V segment lost 3 bases, leaving 4 bases of the junction unmatched. CDR3 in DNA: TGTGCCAGCAGTTTCCGGGGACAGGGGGGCACTGAAGCTTTCTTT. The encoded protein is CASSFRGQGGTEAFF.

The chain's CDR3 is CASSPDRFYGYTF. In DNA, the CDR3 is TGTGCCAGCAGCCCGGACAGGTTCTATGGCTACACCTTC. The gene calls are TRBV27 and TRBJ1-2; 7 positions match TRBD1. From germline, CDR1 is MNHEY and CDR2 SMNVEV (reference sequence). This CDR3 comprises 13 residues. The ends lost 6 bases at V and 4 bases at J; junction bases unmatched: 5.

The CDR3 here is CASSLIKETQYF. The DNA of the CDR3 is TGTGCCAGCAGTTTAATTAAAGAGACCCAGTACTTC. The chain carries TRBV28 and TRBJ2-5; no clear D. CDR1 is MDHEN, CDR2 SYDVKM, per germline. This CDR3 is 12 amino acids long. Trimming pared 2 bases from V and 3 bases from J, leaving 4 bases between.

The V and J genes are TRBV13 and TRBJ2-3; a weak D match, TRBD2 (6 bases). The germline gives CDR1 PRHDT, CDR2 FYEKMQ (reference sequence). CDR3 length: 17 residues. With 4 bases removed from V and 2 bases from J, the gap between germline ends came to 19 bases. The CDR3 DNA reads as TGTGCCAGCAGCTCGGGCATGGCGCGGGGTGCCACAGATACGCAGTATTTT. Its protein product is CASSSGMARGATDTQYF.

The CDR3 DNA is TGTGCCAGCAGGGGGGGAAATGAGCAGTTCTTC. Translated, it gives CASRGGNEQFF. V and J are TRBV7-9 and TRBJ2-1, with a weak D call TRBD2 (6 bases). V was clipped by 6 bases and J by 7 bases, with 7 bases between them. This CDR3 comprises 11 residues. Germline loops: CDR1 SEHNR, CDR2 FQNEAQ (reference sequence).

The rearrangement uses TRBV6-5 and TRBJ2-1, with TRBD2 as a possible D gene (5 bases). Trimming stripped 2 bases from V and 0 bases from J, with 8 bases between. CDR1 MNHEY and CDR2 SVGAGI come from the germline V gene. The CDR3 contains 15 residues. CDR3 DNA sequence: TGTGCCAGCAGTTACGGAAGCGGCTCCTACAATGAGCAGTTCTTC. This encodes CASSYGSGSYNEQFF.

V is TRBV29-1 and J is TRBJ2-2; TRBD2 aligns across 10 bases. J gave up 1 base and V 4 bases, and 6 bases lay outside the gene matches. The CDR3 covers 16 residues. The germline V gene encodes CDR1 SQVTM and CDR2 ANQGSEA. The CDR3 region has the DNA TGCAGCGTTGGTCTAGCGGGGGCCTTGAACACCGGGGAGCTGTTTTTT. It translates to CSVGLAGALNTGELFF.

The chain joins TRBV5-1 to TRBJ2-6, with a possible D match to TRBD2 (5 bases). Trimming cost V 3 bases and J 2 bases, with 9 bases left between them. CDR1 is SGHRS and CDR2 is YFSETQ in the germline V gene. The CDR3 contains 15 residues. As DNA, the CDR3 is TGCGCCAGCAGCTCCGGGGTAACTGGGGCCAACGTCCTGACTTTC. This translates into CASSSGVTGANVLTF.